The 31 T cell receptor beta chains presented below share a single source sample, sequenced in a study of blood T cell repertoires in COVID-19. Here immunoSEQ multiplex PCR was the method, and the copy in TCRdb shows in-frame clones only, minus some. The table lists about 270,000 clones, 86% of them singletons, with around 13% in the top ten. The sequenced sample consisted of peripheral blood. These receptors were collected from a woman in her 70s with COVID-19, enrolled during active disease.

The gene calls are TRBV5-1 and TRBJ1-1; TRBD1 is a possible D gene (5 bases). Trimming removed 0 bases from V and 9 bases from J, with 12 bases in between. The CDR3 loop spans 13 amino acids. In germline, CDR1 is SGHRS, CDR2 YFSETQ. The CDR3 DNA reads TGCGCCAGCAGCTTGGACAGGTTTGGTAAAGCTTTCTTT. Protein: CASSLDRFGKAFF.

The V and J genes are TRBV28 and TRBJ2-4; TRBD1 agrees at 7 bases. Germline V gene sequence: CDR1 MDHEN, CDR2 SYDVKM. The J segment lost 0 bases and the V segment lost 5 bases, leaving 4 bases of the junction unmatched. The CDR3 is made up of 15 amino acids. CDR3 amino acids: CASSNRGEAKNIQYF. The CDR3 nucleotides are TGTGCCAGCAGTAACAGGGGAGAAGCCAAAAACATTCAGTACTTC. Looking up the rest from reference TRBV28 and TRBJ2-4 gives the full variable domain: DVKVTQSSRYLVKRTGEKVFLECVQDMDHENMFWYRQDPGLGLRLIYFSYDVKMKEKGDIPEGYSVSREKKERFSLILESASTNQTSMYLCASSNRGEAKNIQYFGAGTRLSVL.

The sample holds one count of this clone. The rearrangement joins TRBV29-1 to TRBJ2-6; D not resolved. There are 15 residues in the CDR3. Germline CDR1 SQVTM, CDR2 ANQGSEA. Trimming stripped 0 bases from V and 2 bases from J, with 8 bases between. This CDR3 reads CSVEDWRPGANVLTF. As DNA, the CDR3 is TGCAGCGTTGAAGATTGGCGGCCTGGGGCCAACGTCCTGACTTTC.

The CDR3 coding sequence is TGTGCCAGCAGATCCCCGGCTAGCGGGAGGTTGAGTACGCAGTATTTT. Translation: CASRSPASGRLSTQYF. The V gene is TRBV27, the J gene TRBJ2-3; the match to TRBD2 covers 11 bases. Trimming at V came to 6 bases and at J to 8 bases, leaving 13 bases not matched to a gene. Germline CDR1 and CDR2: MNHEY and SMNVEV (reference sequence). The CDR3 has 16 amino acids.

The chain uses TRBV5-1 and TRBJ1-2, with 10 bases aligning to TRBD1. This CDR3 comprises 17 residues. The V gene end was trimmed by 1 base and the J gene end by 2 bases; junction bases not matched to a gene: 8. In germline, CDR1 is SGHRS, CDR2 YFSETQ. The CDR3 nucleotides are TGCGCCAGCAGCTTGACGGGACAGGGGCGAGGGAACTATGGCTACACCTTC. Amino acid sequence: CASSLTGQGRGNYGYTF.

V and J are TRBV9 and TRBJ2-7; 12 nucleotides agree with TRBD2. Per germline, CDR1 SGDLS and CDR2 YYNGEE. The length of the CDR3 is 14 residues. V shed 4 bases and J 6 bases; nucleotides not matched to a gene: 5. The CDR3 region has the DNA TGTGCCAGCAGCACTAGCGGGGGGCCCCTCGAGCAGTACTTC. As protein: CASSTSGGPLEQYF.

The CDR3 here is CASSPREMNTEAFF. The CDR3 DNA sequence: TGTGCCAGCTCACCACGGGAGATGAACACTGAAGCTTTCTTT. The chain uses TRBV18 and TRBJ1-1; D is undetermined. This CDR3 has 14 residues. The V and J ends lost 1 base and 0 bases respectively, with 6 bases between them. The V gene's germline CDR1 is KGHSH and CDR2 LQKENI.

V is TRBV12-5 and J is TRBJ1-5, with D perhaps matching TRBD1 (5 bases). V was shortened by 7 bases and J by 1 base, with 14 bases between the two germline ends. CDR1 and CDR2 (germline): LGHNT, FRNRAP. The CDR3 has 15 amino acids. In nucleotides, the CDR3 is TGTGCTAGTGCCCGTCAAAGGGGAAGCAATCAGCCCCAGCATTTT. This translates into CASARQRGSNQPQHF.

The chain links TRBV3-1 (or the pseudogene TRBV3-2) to TRBJ1-5; 7 bases map to TRBD1. V gave up 4 bases and J gave up 5 bases; unmatched junction bases: 5. Looked up from germline, CDR1 is LGHDT and CDR2 is YNNKEL (reference sequence). The CDR3 has 14 amino acids. The CDR3 DNA reads as TGTGCCAGCAGCCGACAGGGCGGGGATCAGCCCCAGCATTTT. It specifies CASSRQGGDQPQHF.

For the CDR3, the DNA is TGTGCCAGTTCTGGGACTGGAACTGAAGCTTTCTTT. Residues: CASSGTGTEAFF. The V call is TRBV28, the J call TRBJ1-1; a weak D match, TRBD1 (5 bases). The ends were cut back, 9 bases at V and 5 bases at J, with 13 bases in the middle. Germline lookup yields CDR1 MDHEN and CDR2 SYDVKM. The CDR3 runs to 12 residues. The complete variable domain, with remaining parts taken from reference TRBV28 and TRBJ1-1, reads DVKVTQSSRYLVKRTGEKVFLECVQDMDHENMFWYRQDPGLGLRLIYFSYDVKMKEKGDIPEGYSVSREKKERFSLILESASTNQTSMYLCASSGTGTEAFFGQGTRLTVV.

The V gene is TRBV5-1, the J gene TRBJ1-1, with TRBD1 identical over 7 bases. This CDR3 comprises 17 residues. Per germline, CDR1 SGHRS and CDR2 YFSETQ. Unmatched junction bases numbered 13, after V lost 0 bases and J lost 5 bases. CDR3 in DNA: TGCGCCAGCAGCTTGGGGACAGGAGCAAACTATGGGACTGAAGCTTTCTTT. It codes for CASSLGTGANYGTEAFF.

V and J are TRBV13 and TRBJ2-1, with 9 bases lining up with TRBD2. V trimming: 2 bases; J trimming: 3 bases; junction bases outside the gene matches: 5. The germline CDR1 and CDR2 sequences are PRHDT and FYEKMQ (reference sequence). The CDR3 consists of 16 residues. The CDR3 coding sequence is TGTGCCAGCAGCTTAAGCGGGGGGCATCACTACAATGAGCAGTTCTTC. Translating gives CASSLSGGHHYNEQFF.

This clone was picked up one time. The chain uses TRBV30 and TRBJ2-5, with TRBD2 as a possible D gene (5 bases). Trimming cost V 1 base and J 3 bases, with 9 bases left between them. This CDR3 region has 13 residues. In germline, CDR1 is GTSNPN, CDR2 SVGIG (reference sequence). The CDR3 nucleotides are TGTGCCTGGAGTGATACTAGAAAAGAGACCCAGTACTTC. Translated: CAWSDTRKETQYF.

V is TRBV19 and J is TRBJ2-2, with 9 nucleotides matching TRBD1. From germline, CDR1 is LNHDA and CDR2 SQIVND (reference sequence). CDR3 size: 16 residues. V lost 6 bases and J lost 0; bases outside the gene matches: 5. Written as DNA, the CDR3 is TGTGCCAGTAGAGGGACAGGGACCGCGAACACCGGGGAGCTGTTTTTT. It yields the protein CASRGTGTANTGELFF.

The CDR3 DNA sequence: TGCGCCAGCAGCCAAAGCGGGACCCTAGAGACCCAGTACTTC. Encoded protein: CASSQSGTLETQYF. This chain links TRBV4-1 with TRBJ2-5; 7 bases match TRBD2. The CDR3 loop spans 14 amino acids. V lost 2 bases to trimming and J lost 4 bases; unmatched junction nucleotides: 4. Looked up from germline, CDR1 is MGHRA and CDR2 is YSYEKL.

The V and J genes are TRBV2 and TRBJ2-2; 9 positions match TRBD1. Germline values: CDR1 SNHLY, CDR2 FYNNEI. V was clipped by 7 bases and J by 3 bases; unmatched bases: 6. CDR3 length: 15 residues. CDR3: CASKSQGADTGELFF. The CDR3 DNA sequence: TGTGCCAGCAAATCACAGGGGGCAGACACCGGGGAGCTGTTTTTT.

CDR3 sequence: CASSERDSAPLHF. For the CDR3, the DNA is TGTGCCAGCAGCGAGAGGGATTCGGCACCCCTCCACTTT. The genes are TRBV3-1 (or the pseudogene TRBV3-2) and TRBJ1-6; no clear D gene. CDR1 LGHDT and CDR2 YNNKEL come from the germline V gene (reference sequence). V lost 5 bases, J lost 11 bases, and 13 bases lay in between. This CDR3 contains 13 residues.

The V call is TRBV5-6, the J call TRBJ2-7; TRBD2 agrees at 7 bases. Germline loops: CDR1 SGHDT, CDR2 YYEEEE. The CDR3 contains 13 residues. V shed 4 bases and J 0 bases; nucleotides not matched to a gene: 1. The CDR3 reads CASSPGGSYEQYF. The CDR3 nucleotides are TGTGCCAGCAGCCCGGGGGGCTCCTACGAGCAGTACTTC. The full variable domain, its missing parts supplied by reference TRBV5-6 and TRBJ2-7, is DAGVTQSPTHLIKTRGQQVTLRCSPKSGHDTVSWYQQALGQGPQFIFQYYEEEERQRGNFPDRFSGHQFPNYSSELNVNALLLGDSALYLCASSPGGSYEQYFGPGTRLTVT.

The chain is built from TRBV6-7 and TRBJ1-5; possible D gene TRBD1, 6 bases. TRBV6-7 is annotated as an ORF whose role is uncertain. V was trimmed by 8 bases and J by 3 bases, leaving 17 bases between them. CDR3 length: 15 residues. This chain's CDR3 is CASPRGAGANQPQHF. CDR3 sequence (DNA): TGTGCCAGCCCTAGGGGCGCAGGGGCCAATCAGCCCCAGCATTTT.

The chain couples TRBV3-1 (or the pseudogene TRBV3-2) to TRBJ2-1, with TRBD1 matching over 7 bases. J lost 5 bases, V lost 3 bases, and 10 bases had no gene match. The germline V gene has CDR1 LGHDT and CDR2 YNNKEL (reference sequence). The CDR3 has 16 residues. The CDR3 reads CASSQAPGQKHNEQFF. As DNA, the CDR3 is TGTGCCAGCAGCCAGGCTCCGGGACAGAAGCACAATGAGCAGTTCTTC.

CDR3 sequence (DNA): TGTGCCAGCAGTTTACAGGGTGAGACTGAAGCTTTCTTT. This codes for CASSLQGETEAFF. The rearrangement links TRBV12-3 or TRBV12-4 to TRBJ1-1; D may be TRBD1 (5 bases). V was shortened by 2 bases and J by 5 bases, with 9 bases between the two germline ends. There are 13 residues in the CDR3.

V gene TRBV6-6 combines with J gene TRBJ2-1; TRBD2 might be the D (5 bases). The CDR3 is 14 amino acids. V was shortened by 6 bases and J by 3 bases, with 12 bases between the two germline ends. Germline assignment: CDR1 MNHNY and CDR2 SVGAGI (reference sequence). Written as DNA, the CDR3 is TGTGCCAGCAGCGTCTCCGAGGGCTACAATGAGCAGTTCTTC. This translates into CASSVSEGYNEQFF.

The rearrangement links TRBV27 to TRBJ1-2, with 12 positions matching TRBD1. Germline assignment: CDR1 MNHEY and CDR2 SMNVEV (reference sequence). V was clipped by 4 bases and J by 3 bases; unmatched bases: 9. The CDR3 is 17 residues long. The CDR3 protein is CASSSSGTGGRYYGYTF. The CDR3 DNA follows: TGTGCCAGCAGTTCCTCCGGGACAGGGGGCAGGTACTATGGCTACACCTTC.

This rearrangement joins TRBV29-1 to TRBJ2-7, with 10 bases identical to TRBD2. J gave up 3 bases and V 6 bases, and 8 bases lay outside the gene matches. This CDR3 region has 14 residues. CDR1 is SQVTM and CDR2 is ANQGSEA in the germline V gene. The CDR3 region is CSVQTSGAYYEQYF. DNA of the CDR3: TGCAGCGTCCAAACTAGCGGGGCATACTACGAGCAGTACTTC.

This clone came up a few times. This chain connects TRBV5-6 to TRBJ2-7; possible D gene TRBD2, 6 bases. The CDR3 sequence is 14 residues long. Germline V gene sequence: CDR1 SGHDT, CDR2 YYEEEE. V dropped 2 bases and J dropped 5 bases, with 14 bases sitting between them. DNA of the CDR3: TGTGCCAGCAGCTTTGGAGGGCCCCAGAACGAGCAGTACTTC. Its translation: CASSFGGPQNEQYF.

A few counts support this clone. The chain links TRBV2 to TRBJ1-2; 10 bases map to TRBD1. V shed 6 bases and J 2 bases; nucleotides not matched to a gene: 12. CDR3 length: 17 residues. Germline V gene lookup returns CDR1 SNHLY and CDR2 FYNNEI. CDR3: CASRDLRDRGSNYGYTF. CDR3 nucleotides: TGTGCCAGCAGGGATCTCCGGGACAGGGGTTCCAACTATGGCTACACCTTC. The full variable domain, rest sourced from reference TRBV2 and TRBJ1-2, is EPEVTQTPSHQVTQMGQEVILRCVPISNHLYFYWYRQILGQKVEFLVSFYNNEISEKSEIFDDQFSVERPDGSNFTLKIRSTKLEDSAMYFCASRDLRDRGSNYGYTFGSGTRLTVV.

The chain is built from TRBV19 and TRBJ2-2; 8 bases match TRBD2. The CDR3 has 14 amino acids. CDR1 is LNHDA and CDR2 is SQIVND in the germline V gene (reference sequence). J was trimmed by 6 bases and V by 5 bases; bases with no gene match: 5. The CDR3 reads CASSSAGGAGELFF. Here the CDR3 DNA reads TGTGCCAGTAGTTCCGCGGGAGGAGCCGGGGAGCTGTTTTTT.

CDR3 sequence: CASSLNQKTGSNQPQHF. The DNA for the CDR3 is TGTGCCAGCAGTCTAAATCAAAAGACAGGTAGCAATCAGCCCCAGCATTTT. The genes are TRBV21-1 and TRBJ1-5; the DNA was not used to check the table's D call, TRBD1. TRBV21-1 is an annotated pseudogene. This CDR3 has 17 residues.

V usage is TRBV5-1 and J usage is TRBJ2-3; no firm D call. The V gene lost 7 bases and the J gene lost 0 bases, with 15 bases spanning the gap. Germline CDR1 and CDR2: SGHRS and YFSETQ. The CDR3 has 15 amino acids. The CDR3 DNA reads as TGCGCCAGCGGCACCCTCGGGTCTAGCACAGATACGCAGTATTTT. Its translation is CASGTLGSSTDTQYF. Together with reference TRBV5-1 and TRBJ2-3, the CDR3 gives the full variable domain: KAGVTQTPRYLIKTRGQQVTLSCSPISGHRSVSWYQQTPGQGLQFLFEYFSETQRNKGNFPGRFSGRQFSNSRSEMNVSTLELGDSALYLCASGTLGSSTDTQYFGPGTRLTVL.

The rearrangement uses TRBV30 and TRBJ2-2; D unresolved. Germline loops: CDR1 GTSNPN, CDR2 SVGIG (reference sequence). Trimming shortened V by 0 bases and J by 6 bases, and 5 bases separated the two germline ends. The CDR3 spans 12 residues. The CDR3 DNA reads as TGTGCCTGGAGTGTACTTTCCGGGGAGCTGTTTTTT. It specifies CAWSVLSGELFF. Combining the CDR3 with reference TRBV30 and TRBJ2-2 gives the whole variable domain SQTIHQWPATLVQPVGSPLSLECTVEGTSNPNLYWYRQAAGRGLQLLFYSVGIGQISSEVPQNLSASRPQDRQFILSSKKLLLSDSGFYLCAWSVLSGELFFGEGSRLTVL.

The CDR3 DNA reads as TGTGCCAGCAGCCCAGCCCCGGGGTTCGAGGAAAAACTGTTTTTT. It is translated as CASSPAPGFEEKLFF. The chain carries TRBV4-2 and TRBJ1-4; D call uncertain. In germline, CDR1 is LGHNA, CDR2 YNFKEQ. The germline V and J ends were trimmed by 4 bases and 8 bases, with 17 bases remaining between them. CDR3 length: 15 residues.